This T cell receptor beta chain stems from a study of T cells in Graves' hyperthyroidism and ophthalmopathy. For the study at large: Peripheral blood specimens were obtained at initial diagnosis, prior to any treatment. Study-level findings and limits: The model predicted ophthalmopathy a median roughly six months before onset.

Trimming took 0 bases from V and 5 from J, leaving 14 bases between them. Germline lookup yields CDR1 MNHNY and CDR2 SVGAGI (reference sequence). The CDR3 runs to 15 residues. A word on this clonotype: What it recognizes is unknown.

Researchers took RNA transcripts and amplified the TCR beta CDR3 regions from them. RT-PCR in the first round (using the HTBI primer set) targeted the TCR CDR3. TCRdb passed the multiplex PCR reads through MiXCR, listing each CDR3 protein once. This table has 300,000 to 400,000 distinct CDR3 sequences, around 20% appearing once. No progression to ophthalmopathy during 18 months of follow-up defined stable disease. The rearrangement joins TRBV6-6 to TRBJ2-7; D is possibly TRBD2 (6 bases). The sequence was obtained from a woman between 45 and 65 years old with Graves' hyperthyroidism. Sequencing input: blood. The CDR3 reads CASSYSPGASHEQYF. The CDR3 DNA follows: TGTGCCAGCAGTTACTCCCCGGGAGCGTCCCACGAGCAGTACTTC.